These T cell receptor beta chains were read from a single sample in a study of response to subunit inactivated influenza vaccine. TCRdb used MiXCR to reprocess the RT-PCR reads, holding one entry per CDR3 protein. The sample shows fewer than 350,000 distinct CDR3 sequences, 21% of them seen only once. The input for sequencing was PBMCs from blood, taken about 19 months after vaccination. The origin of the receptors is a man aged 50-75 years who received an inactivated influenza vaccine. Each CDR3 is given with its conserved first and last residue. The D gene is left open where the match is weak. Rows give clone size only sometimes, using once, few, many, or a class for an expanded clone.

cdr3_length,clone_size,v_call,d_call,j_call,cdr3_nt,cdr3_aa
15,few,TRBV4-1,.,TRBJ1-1,TGCGCCAGCAGCCAACCGGGACGGAGTTCTCCTGAAGCTTTCTTT,CASSQPGRSSPEAFF
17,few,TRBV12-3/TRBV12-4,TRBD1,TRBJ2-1,TGTGCCAGCACGCCGGGACAGAAGATATCTATGGGCAATGAGCAGTTCTTC,CASTPGQKISMGNEQFF
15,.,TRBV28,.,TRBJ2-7,TGTGCCAGCAGTTCTTCCGGGATCGGGGGATCCGAGCAGTACTTC,CASSSSGIGGSEQYF
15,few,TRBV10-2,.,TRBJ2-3,TGCGCCAGCAGTGACCGGAGGGCCAAGGTAGATACGCAGTATTTT,CASSDRRAKVDTQYF
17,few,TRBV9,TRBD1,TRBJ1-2,TGTGCCAGCACCGCAGGGAGCACAGGGGGCGGAGGGTATGGCTACACCTTC,CASTAGSTGGGGYGYTF
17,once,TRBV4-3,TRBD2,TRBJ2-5,TGCGCCAGCAGCGAGAGAATAGCGGGGGGGGATCAAGAGACCCAGTACTTC,CASSERIAGGDQETQYF
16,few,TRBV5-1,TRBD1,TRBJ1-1,TGCGCCAGCAGCATGACCATGGGGACAGCGAACACTGAAGCTTTCTTT,CASSMTMGTANTEAFF
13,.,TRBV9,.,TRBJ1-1,TGTGCCAGCAGCGTAGGAGATATCCGTGAAGCTTTCTTT,CASSVGDIREAFF
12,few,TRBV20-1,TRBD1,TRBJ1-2,TGCAGTGCCAGACAGGGGATGCGGGGCTACACCTTC,CSARQGMRGYTF
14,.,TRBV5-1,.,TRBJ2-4,TGCGCCAGCAGCTTGGCGGACGCCAAAAACATTCAGTACTTC,CASSLADAKNIQYF
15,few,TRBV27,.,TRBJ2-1,TGTGCCAGCAGTCCGAGGGGGAGCGCTTACAATGAGCAGTTCTTC,CASSPRGSAYNEQFF
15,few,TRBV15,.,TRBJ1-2,TGTGCCACCAGCAGAGATGTGTGGGGTAACTATGGCTACACCTTC,CATSRDVWGNYGYTF
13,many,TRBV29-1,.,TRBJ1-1,TGCAGCGTTTCCCCCTTGGGAGGAACTGAAGCTTTCTTT,CSVSPLGGTEAFF
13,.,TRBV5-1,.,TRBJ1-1,TGCGCCAGCAGCTTGGTCAGGTATGCTGAAGCTTTCTTT,CASSLVRYAEAFF
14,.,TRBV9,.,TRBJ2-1,TGTGCCAGCAGCGTAGGATTAGGGCCGAATGAGCAGTTCTTC,CASSVGLGPNEQFF
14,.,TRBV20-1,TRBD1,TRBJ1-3,TGCAGTGCTAGCGGAGGGGGCACTGGAAACACCATATATTTT,CSASGGGTGNTIYF
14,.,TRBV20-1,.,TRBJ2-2,TGCAGTGCCCCCGACAGGGAGGGCACCGGGGAGCTGTTTTTT,CSAPDREGTGELFF
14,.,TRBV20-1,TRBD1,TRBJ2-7,TGCAGTGCACTACCGGACAGGGGGCTAAACGAGCAGTACTTC,CSALPDRGLNEQYF
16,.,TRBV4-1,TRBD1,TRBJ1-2,TGCGCCAGCAGCCAAGATTCTAACAGGGGGCTAAATGGCTACACCTTC,CASSQDSNRGLNGYTF
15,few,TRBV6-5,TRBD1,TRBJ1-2,TGTGCCAGCAGTTATAGGACAGGCGGTTCCTATGGCTACACCTTC,CASSYRTGGSYGYTF
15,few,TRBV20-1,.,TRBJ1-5,TGCAGTGCTAGCGCAGGGATTTGGAGCAATCAGCCCCAGCATTTT,CSASAGIWSNQPQHF
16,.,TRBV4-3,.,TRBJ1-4,TGCGCCAGCAGCCAAGATAGGAGATCTACTAATGAAAAACTGTTTTTT,CASSQDRRSTNEKLFF
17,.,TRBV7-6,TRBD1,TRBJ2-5,TGTGCCAGCAGCTATGGGACAGGGAGAGGTACCAAAGAGACCCAGTACTTC,CASSYGTGRGTKETQYF
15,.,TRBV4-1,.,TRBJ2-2,TGCGCCAGCAGCCACCCGACAGGCCTCACCGGGGAGCTGTTTTTT,CASSHPTGLTGELFF
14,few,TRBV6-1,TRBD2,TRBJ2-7,TGTGCCAGCAGGCCGAGGGGACTAGCTTACGAGCAGTACTTC,CASRPRGLAYEQYF
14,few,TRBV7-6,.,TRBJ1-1,TGTGCCAGCAGCTTAGGTATAGGAGACACTGAAGCTTTCTTT,CASSLGIGDTEAFF
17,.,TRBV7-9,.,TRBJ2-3,TGTGCCAGCAGCTTAGTCTTACTATACGGCGGGGAGGATACGCAGTATTTT,CASSLVLLYGGEDTQYF
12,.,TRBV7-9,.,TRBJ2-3,TGTGCCAGCAGTTTAAGTGGGGATACGCAGTATTTT,CASSLSGDTQYF
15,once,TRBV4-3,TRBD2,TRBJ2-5,TGCGCCAGCAGCCAAAGCGGGGGCCTTCAAGAGACCCAGTACTTC,CASSQSGGLQETQYF
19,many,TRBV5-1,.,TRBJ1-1,TGCGCCAGCAGCTCCGGGCGTGGATTGTTATCCCGGCTGAACACTGAAGCTTTCTTT,CASSSGRGLLSRLNTEAFF
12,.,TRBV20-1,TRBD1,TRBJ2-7,TGCAGTGCTGTAGGGGACAGGGACGAGCAGTACTTC,CSAVGDRDEQYF
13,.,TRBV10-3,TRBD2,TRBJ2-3,TGTGCCATCGGAAGCGGGGGCACAGATACGCAGTATTTT,CAIGSGGTDTQYF
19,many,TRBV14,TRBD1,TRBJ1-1,TGTGCCAGCAGCCACCTAGAGGTGGGACAGGGGGCCGTTAACACTGAAGCTTTCTTT,CASSHLEVGQGAVNTEAFF
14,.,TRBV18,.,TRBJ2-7,TGTGCCAGCTCACCACCGGGCAGGGCCTACGAGCAGTACTTC,CASSPPGRAYEQYF
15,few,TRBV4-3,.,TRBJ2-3,TGCGCCAGCAGCCCGGCGTCCGGGTCTGGAGATACGCAGTATTTT,CASSPASGSGDTQYF
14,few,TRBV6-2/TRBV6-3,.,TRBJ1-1,TGTGCCAGCAGTGGCCCGGCAGCGAACACTGAAGCTTTCTTT,CASSGPAANTEAFF
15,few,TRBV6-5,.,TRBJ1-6,TGTGCCAGCAGTTTGTGGGTTGACCTCAATTCACCCCTCCACTTT,CASSLWVDLNSPLHF
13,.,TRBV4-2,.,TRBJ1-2,TGTGCCAGCAGCCAGGATTTCGAGAATGGCTACACCTTC,CASSQDFENGYTF
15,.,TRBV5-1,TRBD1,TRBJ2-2,TGCGCCAGCAGTGGACAGGGGGCAGGAGGCGGGGAGCTGTTTTTT,CASSGQGAGGGELFF
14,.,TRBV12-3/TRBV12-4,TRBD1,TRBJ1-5,TGTGCCAGCAGTTTAGGGGACAGGGGGGCGCCCCAGCATTTT,CASSLGDRGAPQHF
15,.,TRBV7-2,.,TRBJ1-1,TGTGCCAGCAGCCGGGTAACCCTACGAAACACTGAAGCTTTCTTT,CASSRVTLRNTEAFF
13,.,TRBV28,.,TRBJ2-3,TGTGCCAGCCGACTAACGGGAGCAGATACGCAGTATTTT,CASRLTGADTQYF
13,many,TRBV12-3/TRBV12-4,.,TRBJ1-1,TGTGCCAGCAGGCCTACAGCGAACACTGAAGCTTTCTTT,CASRPTANTEAFF
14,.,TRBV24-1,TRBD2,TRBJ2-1,TGTGCCACCAGTGGGCTAGCGGGAGTCGATGAGCAGTTCTTC,CATSGLAGVDEQFF
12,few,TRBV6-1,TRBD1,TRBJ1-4,TGTGCCAGCAGTGCAGGGGGGCTCAAACTGTTTTTT,CASSAGGLKLFF
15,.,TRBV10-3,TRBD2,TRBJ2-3,TGTGCCCCCCAGGGAGCGGGATGGGGCACAGATACGCAGTATTTT,CAPQGAGWGTDTQYF
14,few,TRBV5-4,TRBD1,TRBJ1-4,TGTGCCAGCAGCTATCTCGGGACAGATGAAAAACTGTTTTTT,CASSYLGTDEKLFF
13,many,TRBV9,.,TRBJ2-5,TGTGCCAGCAGCGTTCTGGGTGGAGAGACCCAGTACTTC,CASSVLGGETQYF
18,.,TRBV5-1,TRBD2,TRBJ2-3,TGCGCCAGCAGCTTGGTGTCTAGCGGGGCGATCACCACAGATACGCAGTATTTT,CASSLVSSGAITTDTQYF
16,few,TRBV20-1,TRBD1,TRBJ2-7,TGCAGTGCTAGACTTCTACGACAGGGACGGACCTACGAGCAGTACTTC,CSARLLRQGRTYEQYF
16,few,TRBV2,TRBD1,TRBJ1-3,TGTGCCAGCAGCGCGCCTCGACAGGGATCTGGAAACACCATATATTTT,CASSAPRQGSGNTIYF
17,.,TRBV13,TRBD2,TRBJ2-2,TGTGCCAGCAGCTACCGGCTAGCGGGGATGAACACCGGGGAGCTGTTTTTT,CASSYRLAGMNTGELFF
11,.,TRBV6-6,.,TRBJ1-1,TGTGCCAGCCGGACATTAGGAGGAGCTTTCTTT,CASRTLGGAFF
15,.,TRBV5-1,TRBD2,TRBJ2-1,TGCGCCAGCAGCTTTAGGGCGGGGGGATACAATGAGCAGTTCTTC,CASSFRAGGYNEQFF
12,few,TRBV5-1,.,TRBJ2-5,TGCGCCAGCAGCTTGTTGCCAGAGACCCAGTACTTC,CASSLLPETQYF